Sequencing of this T cell receptor (beta chain) was carried out in a study of blood T cell repertoires in COVID-19. Background on the study: COVID-19 samples from acute and convalescent phases originated in the United States, Italy and Spain. The analysed material was cDNA or gDNA that came from T cells, B-cell-depleted T cells, or PBMCs.

The CDR3 covers 17 residues. V lost 5 bases and J 1 base, leaving 18 bases between the germline ends. Germline V gives CDR1 LNHDA, CDR2 SQIVND (reference sequence). Per the original methods: By means of reference gene primer amplification, nucleated cell counts were estimated. Profiling relied on immunoSEQ multiplex PCR, and the TCRdb table lists in-frame clones only, not all of them. V, J and clone size were drawn from that table, and D and trimming were deduced from the DNA. The sample holds about 270,000 clones, around 86% seen once. This receptor was obtained from a human donor in a cohort sampled during active COVID-19. Sequencing was carried out using peripheral blood. The genes are TRBV19 and TRBJ1-5; D may be TRBD1 (5 bases). The CDR3, as DNA: TGTGCCAGTAGTCCGTTTGGGGCCCGTTTGAGCAATCAGCCCCAGCATTTT. Amino acids: CASSPFGARLSNQPQHF.